This T cell receptor (beta chain) came from a study of blood T cell repertoires in COVID-19. Across the whole study: The samples span acute and convalescent COVID-19 from the United States, Italy and Spain. PBMCs, B-cell-depleted T cells, or T cells provided the cDNA or gDNA that made up the material.

In the authors' workflow: The assay estimated nucleated cells by amplifying reference gene primers. The method was immunoSEQ multiplex PCR; TCRdb's version includes in-frame clones alone and lacks a portion of them. D and trimming were read from the DNA, whereas the V and J calls and clone size are those reported in that table. This table has about 200,000 clones, 65% to 90% appearing once. The CDR3 runs 11 residues. Germline loops: CDR1 SNHLY, CDR2 FYNNEI. V dropped 8 bases and J dropped 4 bases, with 9 bases sitting between them. A single count supports this clone. The chain carries TRBV2 and TRBJ2-7; D not certain. This clonotype was sampled from a human donor in a cohort sampled during active COVID-19. Sequenced: peripheral blood. The CDR3 DNA follows: TGTGCCAGCGGCAAAGTGTACGAGCAGTACTTC. This codes for CASGKVYEQYF.